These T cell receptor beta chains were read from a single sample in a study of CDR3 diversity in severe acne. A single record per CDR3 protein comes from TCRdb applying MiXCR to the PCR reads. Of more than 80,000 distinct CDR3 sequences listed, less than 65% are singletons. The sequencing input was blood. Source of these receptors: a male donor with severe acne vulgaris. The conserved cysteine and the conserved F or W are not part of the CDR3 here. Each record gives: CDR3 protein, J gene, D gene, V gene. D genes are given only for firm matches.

CDR3 protein: ATSDPGPSSYEQY
J gene: TRBJ2-7
D gene: -
V gene: TRBV24-1

CDR3 protein: ASSLSGSRNTQY
J gene: TRBJ2-3
D gene: TRBD2
V gene: TRBV11-2

CDR3 protein: ASSYSLGIGEAF
J gene: TRBJ1-1
D gene: -
V gene: TRBV6-6

CDR3 protein: SAPPRAFNQPQY
J gene: -
D gene: -
V gene: TRBV20-1

CDR3 protein: ASSLRQAVNTEAF
J gene: TRBJ1-1
D gene: -
V gene: TRBV5-1

CDR3 protein: ASSDRGNSPLH
J gene: TRBJ1-6
D gene: -
V gene: TRBV25-1

CDR3 protein: SIADVGYQPLH
J gene: TRBJ1-6
D gene: -
V gene: TRBV29-1

CDR3 protein: ASTSGGTEAF
J gene: TRBJ1-1
D gene: -
V gene: TRBV10-2

CDR3 protein: ATSRDRGGANVLT
J gene: TRBJ2-6
D gene: -
V gene: TRBV15

CDR3 protein: ASSFRDGYEQY
J gene: TRBJ2-7
D gene: -
V gene: TRBV7-2

CDR3 protein: ASSLGVQRVPSSGANVLT
J gene: TRBJ2-6
D gene: -
V gene: TRBV11-1

CDR3 protein: ASRPGPRFSGANVLT
J gene: TRBJ2-6
D gene: -
V gene: TRBV7-2

CDR3 protein: ASSQGAGAPNYGYT
J gene: TRBJ1-2
D gene: -
V gene: TRBV3-1

CDR3 protein: ASSSTRGSYEQY
J gene: TRBJ2-7
D gene: -
V gene: TRBV13

CDR3 protein: SARDGTGFINSPLH
J gene: TRBJ1-6
D gene: TRBD1
V gene: TRBV20-1

CDR3 protein: ASSQNRVTTGELF
J gene: TRBJ2-2
D gene: -
V gene: TRBV3-1

CDR3 protein: ASSQVTTGGLIYEQY
J gene: TRBJ2-7
D gene: TRBD1
V gene: TRBV4-1

CDR3 protein: ASSPRGARETQY
J gene: TRBJ2-5
D gene: -
V gene: TRBV14

CDR3 protein: ASSEGSNTGELF
J gene: TRBJ2-2
D gene: -
V gene: TRBV25-1

CDR3 protein: ASSAEAMDDAPLPYTNTDTQY
J gene: TRBJ2-3
D gene: -
V gene: TRBV2

CDR3 protein: ASSPGDRMIYGYT
J gene: TRBJ1-2
D gene: TRBD1
V gene: TRBV5-1

CDR3 protein: ASSRRDRSSYEQY
J gene: TRBJ2-7
D gene: TRBD1
V gene: TRBV11-1

CDR3 protein: ASTPIAGELF
J gene: TRBJ2-2
D gene: -
V gene: TRBV7-9

CDR3 protein: ASSVNTWELF
J gene: TRBJ2-2
D gene: -
V gene: TRBV9

CDR3 protein: ATSRTRIGRPEGWLHGYT
J gene: TRBJ1-2
D gene: -
V gene: TRBV15

CDR3 protein: ASSEEGFSNQPQH
J gene: TRBJ1-5
D gene: -
V gene: TRBV2

CDR3 protein: AISEGGHEQY
J gene: TRBJ2-7
D gene: -
V gene: TRBV10-3

CDR3 protein: ASSRQGVSYEQY
J gene: TRBJ2-7
D gene: TRBD1
V gene: TRBV12-3/TRBV12-4

CDR3 protein: ASRVQGGTEAF
J gene: TRBJ1-1
D gene: -
V gene: TRBV2

CDR3 protein: ASSQDRTVNEQF
J gene: TRBJ2-1
D gene: -
V gene: TRBV4-2

CDR3 protein: ASSLVVAGSSYEQY
J gene: TRBJ2-7
D gene: TRBD2
V gene: TRBV7-8

CDR3 protein: ASSPEASSYNEQF
J gene: TRBJ2-1
D gene: -
V gene: TRBV18

CDR3 protein: ASSPREYTGELF
J gene: TRBJ2-2
D gene: -
V gene: TRBV11-1

CDR3 protein: ASSLTAGMNTGELF
J gene: TRBJ2-2
D gene: -
V gene: TRBV7-3

CDR3 protein: AISDGTGSYNEQF
J gene: TRBJ2-1
D gene: TRBD1
V gene: TRBV10-3

CDR3 protein: TISESGWNSNQPQH
J gene: TRBJ1-5
D gene: -
V gene: TRBV10-3

CDR3 protein: ASTKGAPGPTYEQY
J gene: TRBJ2-7
D gene: TRBD1
V gene: TRBV7-8

CDR3 protein: ASSLAGISSEQY
J gene: TRBJ2-7
D gene: -
V gene: TRBV5-6

CDR3 protein: ATYLTGADNSPLH
J gene: TRBJ1-6
D gene: TRBD1
V gene: TRBV10-3

CDR3 protein: ASSLQGSWDTEAF
J gene: TRBJ1-1
D gene: TRBD1
V gene: TRBV25-1